This paragraph covers one T cell receptor beta chain sequence. Clones were read by immunoSEQ multiplex PCR, and TCRdb kept only the in-frame ones, dropping some. Of hundreds of thousands of clones listed, 78% are singletons. This entry belongs to a study of shared T cell receptors in the human thymus. V lost 3 bases to trimming and J lost 1 base; unmatched junction nucleotides: 5. The CDR3 covers 16 residues. Germline CDR1 MNHNS, CDR2 SASEGT. This sample was shared with a second study, whose subject was human thymus T cells. From that second work: Usage of V and J genes appeared biased in thymic and blood repertoires.

The chain is built from TRBV6-1 and TRBJ2-3; 9 nucleotides align to TRBD1. Sequenced sample: thymocytes. The sequence came from a boy in the first two years of life with a congenital heart defect. The CDR3 protein is CASSEGQGEGTDTQYF. CDR3 bases: TGTGCCAGCAGTGAGGGACAGGGAGAGGGCACAGATACGCAGTATTTT.